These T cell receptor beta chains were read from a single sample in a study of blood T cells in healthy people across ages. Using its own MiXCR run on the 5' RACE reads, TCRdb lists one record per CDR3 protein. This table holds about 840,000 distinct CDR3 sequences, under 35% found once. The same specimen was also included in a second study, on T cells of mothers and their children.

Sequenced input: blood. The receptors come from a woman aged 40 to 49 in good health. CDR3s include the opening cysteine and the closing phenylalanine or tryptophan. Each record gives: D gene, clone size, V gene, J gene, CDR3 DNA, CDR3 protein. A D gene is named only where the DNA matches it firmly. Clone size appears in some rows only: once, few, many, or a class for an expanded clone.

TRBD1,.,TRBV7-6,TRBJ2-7,TGTGCCAGCAGCTTAGTAGGACAGGGAGGCACCTACGAGCAGTACTTC,CASSLVGQGGTYEQYF
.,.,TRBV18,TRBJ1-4,TGTGTCAGCTCACCACAGGGAGAATCAGCAGGTGAAAAACTCTTTTTT,CVSSPQGESAGEKLFF
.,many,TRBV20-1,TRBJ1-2,TGCAGTGCAGGGGGGAGAGGATCTAACTATGGCTACACCTTC,CSAGGRGSNYGYTF
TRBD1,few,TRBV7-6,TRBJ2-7,TGTGCCAGCAGCCCGACCCCGACAGGGCACTACGAGCAGTACTTC,CASSPTPTGHYEQYF
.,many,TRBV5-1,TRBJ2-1,TGCGCCAGCAGCGAACGCGGCAATGAGCAGTTCTTC,CASSERGNEQFF
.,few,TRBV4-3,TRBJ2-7,TGCGCCAGCAGCCCGCAGTTTTTGGACGAGCAGTACTTC,CASSPQFLDEQYF
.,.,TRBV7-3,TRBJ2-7,TGTGCCAGCAGCTTGATGGAGTCTTGGCAGGGGAAAGCCGAGCAGTACTTC,CASSLMESWQGKAEQYF
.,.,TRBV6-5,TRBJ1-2,TGTGCCAACAGAACTGCCTCGGGGGGCTTTGGCTACACCTTC,CANRTASGGFGYTF
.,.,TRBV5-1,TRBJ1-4,TGCGCCAGCAGCTTAGGGGGGCAGGGCAGTAAAGAAAAACTGTTTTTT,CASSLGGQGSKEKLFF
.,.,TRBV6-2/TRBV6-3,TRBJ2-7,TGTGCCAGCAGTTACGCCCTACACGAGCAGTACTTC,CASSYALHEQYF
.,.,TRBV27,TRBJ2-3,TGTGCCAGCAGTTCCGCTCGATCCGGGGGGCCGAGGAATACGCAGTATTTT,CASSSARSGGPRNTQYF
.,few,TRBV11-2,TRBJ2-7,TGTGCCAGCAGCTCGGGGGTCTCGAGCTCCTACGAGCAGTACTTC,CASSSGVSSSYEQYF
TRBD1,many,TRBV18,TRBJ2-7,TGTGCCAGCTCACCAACAAGGACAGGGTCCTACGAGCAGTACTTC,CASSPTRTGSYEQYF
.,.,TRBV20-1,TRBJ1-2,TGCAGTGCTAGCTTACAGGGAAATGCCGCGGGCGGCTACACCTTC,CSASLQGNAAGGYTF
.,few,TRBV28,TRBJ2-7,TGTGCCAGCAGTTTAATGGGGACCGGCTCCTACGAGCAGTACTTC,CASSLMGTGSYEQYF
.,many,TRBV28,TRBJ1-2,TGTGCCAGCAGTCCCCAGGGGTATGGCTACACCTTC,CASSPQGYGYTF
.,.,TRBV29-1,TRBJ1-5,TGCAGCGTCAAGGTCGGGGGAAGGAGCAATCAGCCCCAGCATTTT,CSVKVGGRSNQPQHF
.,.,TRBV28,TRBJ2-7,TGTGCCAGCAGTTCCCTGACAGGGAGGGAGTTCGAGCAGTACTTC,CASSSLTGREFEQYF
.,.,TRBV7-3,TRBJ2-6,TGTGCCACCGGGGCAGGGGAGTTGGGGGCCAACGTCCTGACTTTC,CATGAGELGANVLTF
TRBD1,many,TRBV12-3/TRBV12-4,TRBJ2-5,TGTGCCAGCAGTGAAGGACAGGGAGGTAGAGAGACCCAGTACTTC,CASSEGQGGRETQYF
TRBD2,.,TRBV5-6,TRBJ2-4,TGTGCCAGCAGCTGGGTGGTAGGGAGGGACATTCAGTACTTC,CASSWVVGRDIQYF
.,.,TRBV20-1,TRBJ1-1,TGCAGTGCTAGTCATAGCACTAGTAGGGTGAACACTGAAGCTTTCTTT,CSASHSTSRVNTEAFF
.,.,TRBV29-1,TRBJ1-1,TGCAGCGTTGAGAGGACGGTAAACACTGAAGCTTTCTTT,CSVERTVNTEAFF
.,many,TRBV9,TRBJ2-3,TGTGCCAGCAGCGTAGGTCAAGGAGGCACAGATACGCAGTATTTT,CASSVGQGGTDTQYF
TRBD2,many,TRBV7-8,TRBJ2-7,TGTGCCAGCAGCCCTGGGGGCCTAGCGGGTATATTCGAGCAGTACTTC,CASSPGGLAGIFEQYF
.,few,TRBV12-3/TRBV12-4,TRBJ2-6,TGTGCCAGCAGTTCCCGAACGGCTGGGGCCAACGTCCTGACTTTC,CASSSRTAGANVLTF
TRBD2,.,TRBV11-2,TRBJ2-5,TGTGCCAGCGTTCCGGGACTAGCGGGGCAAGAGACCCAGTACTTC,CASVPGLAGQETQYF
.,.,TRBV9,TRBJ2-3,TGTGCCAGCAGCGTAGACCCAAAAGGCACAGATACGCAGTATTTT,CASSVDPKGTDTQYF
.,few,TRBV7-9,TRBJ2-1,TGTGCCAGCAGGGATCCTCGCGGCGGGTTGGAGGATATGGAGCAGTTCTTC,CASRDPRGGLEDMEQFF